This T cell receptor (beta chain) was documented in a study of cytotoxic CD8 clonotypes in ibrutinib-treated CLL. CDR1 MNHNY and CDR2 SVGAGI come from the germline V gene (reference sequence). V dropped 5 bases and J dropped 8; count of bases not matched to a gene: 11. The CDR3 is 15 amino acids. Sequencing used immunoSEQ multiplex PCR; TCRdb keeps in-frame clones, though not all of them. The data show just over 200,000 clones, with 70% to 75% seen just once and about 6.4% held by the top ten. The material was PBMCs, obtained after 12 months of ibrutinib treatment. This receptor was identified in a human donor with chronic lymphocytic leukemia. The genes are TRBV6-6 and TRBJ2-1; 8 bases are a match to TRBD1. CDR3: CASSNGQGPIDEQFF. The DNA of the CDR3 is TGTGCCAGCAGTAACGGACAGGGACCCATAGATGAGCAGTTCTTC.